This T cell receptor beta chain was observed in a study of spatial heterogeneity in lung cancer. Study overall: Alpha-chain sequences were consistently detected in smaller numbers than beta-chain sequences. The average appearance count of each unique TCR and UMI combination in raw reads was more than ten.

The CDR3 spans 17 residues. From germline, CDR1 is WSHSY and CDR2 SAAADI. Trimming cost V 1 base and J 6 bases; bases outside gene matches: 7. Every molecule of TCR cDNA had its own unique molecular identifier. TCRdb re-analysed the 5' RACE reads in MiXCR, keeping a single row per CDR3 protein. The table has roughly 4,800 distinct CDR3 sequences, 18% seen once. This sample's time point: sample taken at primary tumor resection. Sequencing covered unsorted whole RNA taken from tumor, nontumor lung or frozen PBMC. Samples were obtained from around 73 donors, all untreated early-stage non-small cell lung cancer patients. This clonotype was seen only a few times.

This specimen was normal lung tissue next to the tumor, taken at surgery. This TCR was sampled from a male donor with early-stage non-small cell lung cancer. The V and J genes are TRBV10-2 and TRBJ2-3; 13 bases line up with TRBD2. The CDR3: CASSEFGLAGAWDTQYF. CDR3 in DNA: TGCGCCAGCAGTGAGTTCGGACTAGCGGGAGCCTGGGATACGCAGTATTTT.